This T cell receptor (beta chain) was documented in a study of cytomegalovirus exposure and HLA in healthy donors. To note about this clone: Its cognate antigen is unknown.

The CDR3 loop spans 16 amino acids. Germline V gene sequence: CDR1 MGHDK, CDR2 SYGVNS. Germline trimming cut 3 bases from V and 0 bases from J; bases unmatched to any gene: 3. The study ran its PCR with 60 Vbeta and 13 Jbeta primers. The authors' processing: In a later analysis, some 80 million unique TCR beta chains included roughly 11 million shared by two or more donors. Some clones are missing from TCRdb's copy, which holds only in-frame ones; the method was immunoSEQ multiplex PCR. V and J calls plus clone size are reproduced from that table; the DNA served to infer D and trimming. The sample has some 150,000 clones. Sampled while nominally healthy, donors likely had unrecorded immune exposures. Notes on the study in general: Presence/absence analyses rested on an assumption that sequencing depth was roughly uniform across donors. Further analysis was carried out later, and it showed several of the most significant clusters appearing linked to common viral pathogens.

The chain uses TRBV25-1 and TRBJ2-2, with 8 bases that match TRBD1. Material for sequencing was PBMCs. The TCR originated in a man in his forties or fifties in good health and CMV-seronegative. The CDR3 loop is CASSEDRVANTGELFF. The DNA for the CDR3 is TGTGCCAGCAGTGAGGACAGGGTGGCGAACACCGGGGAGCTGTTTTTT.